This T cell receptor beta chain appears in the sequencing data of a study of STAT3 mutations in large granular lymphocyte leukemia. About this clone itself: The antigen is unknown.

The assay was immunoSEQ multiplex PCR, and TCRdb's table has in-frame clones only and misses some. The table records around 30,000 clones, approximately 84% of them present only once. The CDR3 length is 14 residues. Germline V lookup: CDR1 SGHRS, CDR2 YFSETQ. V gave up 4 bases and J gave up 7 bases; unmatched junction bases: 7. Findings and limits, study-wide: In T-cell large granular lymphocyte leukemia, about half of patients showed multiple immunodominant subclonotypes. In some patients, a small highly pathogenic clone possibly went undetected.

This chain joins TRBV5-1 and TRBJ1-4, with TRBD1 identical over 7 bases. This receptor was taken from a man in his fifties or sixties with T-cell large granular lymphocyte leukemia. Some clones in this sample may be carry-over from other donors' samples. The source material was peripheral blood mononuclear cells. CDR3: CASSTRQGSEKLFF. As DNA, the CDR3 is TGCGCCAGCAGCACCCGACAGGGATCTGAAAAACTGTTTTTT.